This TCR beta chain was captured by sequencing in a study of T cells expressing NK-cell markers. Study overall: Sorted T-cell subsets CD3+CD56+NKG2C+, CD3+CD56+NKG2C- and CD3+CD56-NKG2C+ were TCR beta-sequenced. Among eight sequenced donors, seven carried HCMV seropositivity while one was seronegative.

CDR3 length: 12 amino acids. Germline CDR1 and CDR2: DFQATT and SNEGSKA (reference sequence). TCRdb re-called the 5' RACE reads; every CDR3 protein appears as one record, without DNA. This sample's table has 500,000 or so distinct CDR3 sequences. This receptor was identified in a man aged 18 to 30 in good health. The chain links TRBV20-1 to TRBJ2-7; TCRdb's D gene call, TRBD2, goes unchecked for lack of DNA. Sequencing input: blood T cells: a sorted CD56 or NKG2C T cell subset, CD4+ or CD8+ T cells, or bulk PBMC T cells (not recorded which). The CDR3 here is CGSVPDSGEQYF.